This paragraph covers one TCR beta chain sequence. This sample also contains other DNA sequences that code for the same CDR3. These data come from a study of blood T cell repertoires in COVID-19. Study-level background: The study drew acute and convalescent COVID-19 samples from the United States, Italy and Spain. Nucleic acid was either cDNA or gDNA, and it came from T cells, B-cell-depleted T cells, or PBMCs.

Original processing notes: Quantification of nucleated cells was approximated via reference gene primer amplification. The repertoire was sequenced with immunoSEQ multiplex PCR; TCRdb's copy has only in-frame clones and lacks some. The D gene and trimming were derived from the DNA, and the V and J assignments and clone size from that table. Of fewer than 250,000 clones in the sample, about four fifths are singletons; the top ten hold less than 3.5%. The CDR3 is 12 residues long. The ends lost 6 bases at V and 6 bases at J; junction bases unmatched: 4. CDR1 is SNHLY and CDR2 is FYNNEI in the germline V gene.

The sequence derives from a man aged 50-60 years with active or convalescent COVID-19. This chain joins TRBV2 and TRBJ1-1; 7 bases line up with TRBD1. Sequenced input: peripheral blood. This CDR3 reads CASRRQGSEAFF. CDR3 DNA: TGTGCCAGCAGAAGACAGGGCTCTGAAGCTTTCTTT.